Below are 13 T cell receptor beta chains sequenced from a single sample in a study of blood T cell repertoires in COVID-19. The assay was immunoSEQ multiplex PCR, and TCRdb's table has in-frame clones only and misses some. Of a few hundred thousand clones listed, more than 75% were seen once; the top ten hold roughly 9.4%. Source material: PBMCs or T cells enriched from blood (not recorded which). The origin of the receptors is a woman between 50 and 59 years old who had recovered from COVID-19.

The chain employs TRBV5-1 and TRBJ1-3, with D possibly matching TRBD1 (6 bases). CDR1 and CDR2 from the germline V gene are SGHRS and YFSETQ. V was cut by 0 bases and J by 0 bases, with 10 bases left in between. This CDR3 comprises 16 residues. CDR3 residues: CASSLDRANSGNTIYF. The CDR3 DNA is TGCGCCAGCAGCTTGGACAGGGCGAACTCTGGAAACACCATATATTTT.

This clone was observed once. Written as DNA, the CDR3 is TGTGCCAGCAGCCCTTACCGGGACAGGGAAGTTGGCTACACCTTC. It is translated as CASSPYRDREVGYTF. V usage is TRBV7-9 and J usage is TRBJ1-2; 9 positions agree with TRBD1. The V gene's germline CDR1 is SEHNR and CDR2 FQNEAQ (reference sequence). CDR3 length: 15 residues. With 5 bases clipped from V and 7 bases from J, the junction kept 11 bases outside the gene matches.

This sequence joins TRBV6-5 and TRBJ1-1; possibly TRBD1 for D (6 bases). V was clipped by 0 bases and J by 12 bases, with 14 bases between them. The germline gives CDR1 MNHEY, CDR2 SVGAGI. The CDR3 covers 13 residues. CDR3 in DNA: TGTGCCAGCAGTTACTCGTTGTACAGGGAGTCTTTCTTT. Protein sequence: CASSYSLYRESFF.

The chain couples TRBV18 to TRBJ1-5; a possible D gene is TRBD1 (5 bases). V was trimmed by 2 bases and J by 6 bases, leaving 14 bases between them. CDR1 and CDR2 from the germline V gene are KGHSH and LQKENI. The CDR3 contains 15 residues. This CDR3 is CASSPGVGLGQPQHF. Written as DNA, the CDR3 is TGTGCCAGCTCACCAGGGGTGGGGCTGGGTCAGCCCCAGCATTTT.

V and J are TRBV15 and TRBJ2-1; D possibly corresponds to TRBD1 (8 bases). CDR1 and CDR2 from the germline V gene are LNHNV and YYDKDF (reference sequence). Trimming removed 0 bases from V and 4 bases from J, with 22 bases in between. The CDR3 is made up of 19 amino acids. Written as DNA, the CDR3 is TGTGCCACCAGCAGAGATAGTTGGCGGGGGACAGGAGTTTACAATGAGCAGTTCTTC. Translating gives CATSRDSWRGTGVYNEQFF. The entire variable domain, with the rest obtained from reference TRBV15 and TRBJ2-1, is as follows: DAMVIQNPRYQVTQFGKPVTLSCSQTLNHNVMYWYQQKSSQAPKLLFHYYDKDFNNEADTPDNFQSRRPNTSFCFLDIRSPGLGDTAMYLCATSRDSWRGTGVYNEQFFGPGTRLTVL.

The chain links TRBV6-5 to TRBJ1-2; D remains ambiguous. The CDR3 runs to 14 residues. Germline V gene data show CDR1 as MNHEY and CDR2 as SVGAGI. The V gene lost 4 bases and the J gene lost 2 bases, with 11 bases spanning the gap. CDR3: CASSSPYTNYGYTF. CDR3 coding DNA: TGTGCCAGCAGTTCTCCGTACACGAACTATGGCTACACCTTC.

The gene calls are TRBV5-1 and TRBJ2-3; 14 bases are a match to TRBD2. Germline-derived CDR1 and CDR2 are SGHRS and YFSETQ. V was clipped by 0 bases and J by 1 base; unmatched bases: 4. The CDR3 extends over 18 amino acids. CDR3 nucleotides: TGCGCCAGCAGCTTGGGACTAGCGGGGGGGCAGCGCACAGATACGCAGTATTTT. Encoded protein: CASSLGLAGGQRTDTQYF.

This chain links TRBV2 with TRBJ1-5; D is unresolved. V was trimmed by 3 bases and J by 5 bases, leaving 11 bases between them. The CDR3 runs to 14 residues. Germline-derived CDR1 and CDR2 are SNHLY and FYNNEI. CDR3 coding DNA: TGTGCCAGCAGTGACGAGGGCCCGGATCAGCCCCAGCATTTT. Encoded protein: CASSDEGPDQPQHF.

The chain couples TRBV4-1 to TRBJ1-2, with a possible D match to TRBD1 (5 bases). V was pared by 3 bases and J by 5 bases, with 19 bases between. Germline lookup yields CDR1 MGHRA and CDR2 YSYEKL. This CDR3 region has 16 residues. The CDR3 DNA reads as TGCGCCAGCAGCCAGGAAAGGACATGGTTATCGTATGGCTACACCTTC. Encoded protein: CASSQERTWLSYGYTF.

The J gene is TRBJ2-1, the V gene TRBV10-2, with TRBD1 identical over 10 bases. V lost 6 bases to trimming and J lost 7 bases; unmatched junction nucleotides: 9. Germline V gene data show CDR1 as WSHSY and CDR2 as SAAADI. There are 15 residues in the CDR3. The CDR3 region has the DNA TGCGCCAGCAGACAAGGGACAGGGGTACGGAATGAGCAGTTCTTC. Encoded protein: CASRQGTGVRNEQFF.

The chain is built from TRBV6-5 and TRBJ2-2, with TRBD2 matching 14 bases. The CDR3 has 16 residues. The germline gives CDR1 MNHEY, CDR2 SVGAGI. After removal of 4 bases from V and 7 bases from J, the junction contained 5 bases not matched to a gene. The CDR3 reads CASSSRLAGGHGELFF. The CDR3 DNA sequence: TGTGCCAGCAGTTCCCGACTAGCGGGGGGGCACGGGGAGCTGTTTTTT.

V and J are TRBV7-6 and TRBJ1-2; D unclear. V was shortened by 5 bases and J by 7 bases, with 14 bases between the two germline ends. Germline assignment: CDR1 SGHVS and CDR2 FNYEAQ. The CDR3 extends over 13 amino acids. CDR3 nucleotide sequence: TGTGCCAGCAGCCCCCTTATGAGCTCTGGCTACACCTTC. Encoded protein: CASSPLMSSGYTF.

This chain uses TRBV5-1 with TRBJ1-3; 10 bases match TRBD1. Germline CDR1 SGHRS, CDR2 YFSETQ. This CDR3 is 16 amino acids long. The V and J ends lost 0 bases and 2 bases, in that order; junction bases with no gene match: 2. The CDR3 nucleotides are TGCGCCAGCAGCTTGGGAGACAGGGGGCCTGGAAACACCATATATTTT. Its protein is CASSLGDRGPGNTIYF.